This T cell receptor (beta chain) came from a study of blood T cell repertoires in COVID-19. The wider study: Spain, Italy and the United States supplied samples that represented acute and convalescent COVID-19. PBMCs, B-cell-depleted T cells, or T cells were the source of the cDNA or gDNA that made up the material.

In the study's own analysis: Reference gene primer amplification gave estimated nucleated cell counts. The repertoire was sequenced with immunoSEQ multiplex PCR; TCRdb's copy has only in-frame clones and lacks some. V, J and clone size reflect that table, while D and trimming were determined from the DNA. The sample has about 170,000 clones, 86% seen once. This CDR3 spans 15 amino acids. Trimming cost V 8 bases and J 0 bases, with 16 bases left between them. The germline gives CDR1 MDHEN, CDR2 SYDVKM. This sequence joins TRBV28 and TRBJ1-1; possibly TRBD1 for D (6 bases). Input material: peripheral blood. The source of this sequence is a woman aged 55-70 years with COVID-19, enrolled during active disease. The CDR3 DNA sequence: TGTGCCAGCCGATCGAACACAGGGATGAACACTGAAGCTTTCTTT. Encoded protein: CASRSNTGMNTEAFF. Filled out from reference TRBV28 and TRBJ1-1, the complete variable domain reads DVKVTQSSRYLVKRTGEKVFLECVQDMDHENMFWYRQDPGLGLRLIYFSYDVKMKEKGDIPEGYSVSREKKERFSLILESASTNQTSMYLCASRSNTGMNTEAFFGQGTRLTVV.